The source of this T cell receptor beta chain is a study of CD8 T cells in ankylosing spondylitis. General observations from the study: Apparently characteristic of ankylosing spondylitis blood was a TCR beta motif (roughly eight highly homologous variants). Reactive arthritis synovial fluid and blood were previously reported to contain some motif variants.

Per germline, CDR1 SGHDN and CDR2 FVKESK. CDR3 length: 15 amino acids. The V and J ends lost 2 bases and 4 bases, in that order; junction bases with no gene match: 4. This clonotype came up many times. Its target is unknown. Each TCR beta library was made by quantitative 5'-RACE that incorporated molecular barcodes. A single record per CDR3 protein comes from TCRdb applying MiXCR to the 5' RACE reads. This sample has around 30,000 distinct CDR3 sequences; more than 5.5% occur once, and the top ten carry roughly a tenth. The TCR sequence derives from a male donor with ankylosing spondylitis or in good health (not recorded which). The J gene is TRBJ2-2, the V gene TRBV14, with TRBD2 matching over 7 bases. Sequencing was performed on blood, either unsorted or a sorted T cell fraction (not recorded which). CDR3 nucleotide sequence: TGTGCCAGCAGCCAAAGGCGGGAGCCCACCGGGGAGCTGTTTTTT. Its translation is CASSQRREPTGELFF. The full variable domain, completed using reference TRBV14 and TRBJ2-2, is EAGVTQFPSHSVIEKGQTVTLRCDPISGHDNLYWYRRVMGKEIKFLLHFVKESKQDESGMPNNRFLAERTGGTYSTLKVQPAELEDSGVYFCASSQRREPTGELFFGEGSRLTVL.